The rows below give T cell receptor beta chains drawn from one sample of a study of T cell changes during pregnancy in multiple sclerosis. Assay: immunoSEQ multiplex PCR; the TCRdb copy retains only in-frame clones and omits some. The sample lists about 68,000 clones, around 92% occurring once. The specimen was peripheral blood, collected in the second trimester of pregnancy. Source of these receptors: a female donor in good health, enrolled as a control in a pregnancy study. Both conserved end residues are part of each CDR3. The D gene is left open where the match is weak. Size tells how often a clone was seen (once, few, many) or the class of an expanded clone, and some rows leave it out.

.	TRBJ2-2	.	TRBV9	TGTGCCAGCAGCGTAGGGCACAACACCGGGGAGCTGTTTTTT	CASSVGHNTGELFF
.	TRBJ2-7	.	TRBV28	TGTGCCAGCAGTTTGTCAGGGGGGCAGGTCCTCCCCTACGAGCAGTACTTC	CASSLSGGQVLPYEQYF
.	TRBJ2-7	.	TRBV7-2	TGTGCCAGCAGCTTAGTAGGAGGATACGAGCAGTACTTC	CASSLVGGYEQYF
TRBD2	TRBJ2-3	.	TRBV6-1	TGTGCCAGCAGTGAAACTGTGGTAGCGGGAGGGCCAACAGATACGCAGTATTTT	CASSETVVAGGPTDTQYF
.	TRBJ2-7	.	TRBV2	TGTGCCAGCGCTGGGGGACTTACCTATTACGAGCAGTACTTC	CASAGGLTYYEQYF
TRBD1	TRBJ1-5	.	TRBV18	TGTGCCAGCTCACCAGGGACAGACAGACAGCCCCAGCATTTT	CASSPGTDRQPQHF
.	TRBJ1-6	once	TRBV27	TGTGCCAGCAGCGTACAGGGCAGCTCCTATAATTCACCCCTCCACTTT	CASSVQGSSYNSPLHF
.	TRBJ2-1	.	TRBV28	TGTGCCAGCAGTTTACTCGTGGGGGGGGCTAATGAGCAGTTCTTC	CASSLLVGGANEQFF
TRBD2	TRBJ2-3	.	TRBV2	TGTGCCAGCAGTGAACAAGGATTAGCGGGAGGGCCGTATACGCAGTATTTT	CASSEQGLAGGPYTQYF
.	TRBJ2-2	.	TRBV25-1	TGTGCCAGCAGCTTCCCGGGGGGCCCCTCGAACACCGGGGAGCTGTTTTTT	CASSFPGGPSNTGELFF
.	TRBJ2-6	.	TRBV5-1	TGCGCCAGCCTAACAGGTCCTGGGGCCAACGTCCTGACTTTC	CASLTGPGANVLTF